Described below is a single T cell receptor (beta chain) sequence and its context. Terminally differentiated effector memory CD45RA+ cells were excluded by CCR7 positive selection of CD45RO-negative cells. Assay: immunoSEQ multiplex PCR; the TCRdb copy retains only in-frame clones and omits some. The repertoire includes approximately 720,000 clones, roughly nine tenths of them detected once, and approximately 22% sits in the top ten. These data originate in a study of shared clonotypes between healthy human individuals. The CDR3 is 15 amino acids. With V trimmed by 5 bases and J by 5 bases, 11 bases remained unmatched. Germline V gene sequence: CDR1 SGHTA, CDR2 FQGTGA.

The chain links TRBV7-3 to TRBJ2-5, with 7 bases fitting TRBD1. Sequenced: naive CD8+ T cells sorted from blood. The clonotype was recovered from a man aged 30 to 45 in good health. The CDR3 reads CASSRGGGVVETQYF. For the CDR3, the DNA is TGTGCCAGCAGCCGAGGGGGCGGAGTGGTGGAGACCCAGTACTTC. Combining the CDR3 with reference TRBV7-3 and TRBJ2-5 gives the whole variable domain GAGVSQTPSNKVTEKGKYVELRCDPISGHTALYWYRQSLGQGPEFLIYFQGTGAADDSGLPNDRFFAVRPEGSVSTLKIQRTERGDSAVYLCASSRGGGVVETQYFGPGTRLLVL.